This T cell receptor beta chain was recovered during a study of T-cell reconstitution after alpha-beta-depleted transplantation in children. For TCRbeta, the library was prepared with unique molecular identifiers. TCRdb reprocessed the PCR reads via MiXCR and lists one record per CDR3 protein. The repertoire includes around 700,000 distinct CDR3 sequences, around 13% of them detected once, and 0.79% sits in the top ten. Germline CDR1 SGHAT, CDR2 FQNNGV. The CDR3 sequence is 16 residues long. J gave up 4 bases and V 6 bases, and 8 bases lay outside the gene matches. This specimen consisted of PBMCs, obtained before TCRalphabeta/CD19-depleted stem cell transplant. The receptor was isolated from a girl aged 2 to 9 with congenital amegakaryocytic thrombocytopenia, due to receive a stem cell transplant. The chain recombines TRBV11-2 with TRBJ2-1, with TRBD2 matching 11 bases. DNA for the CDR3: TGTGCCAGCAGATCGCCCGGGACTAGCGGATACAATGAGCAGTTCTTC. The encoded protein is CASRSPGTSGYNEQFF. Together with reference TRBV11-2 and TRBJ2-1, the CDR3 gives the full variable domain: EAGVAQSPRYKIIEKRQSVAFWCNPISGHATLYWYQQILGQGPKLLIQFQNNGVVDDSQLPKDRFSAERLKGVDSTLKIQPAKLEDSAVYLCASRSPGTSGYNEQFFGPGTRLTVL.